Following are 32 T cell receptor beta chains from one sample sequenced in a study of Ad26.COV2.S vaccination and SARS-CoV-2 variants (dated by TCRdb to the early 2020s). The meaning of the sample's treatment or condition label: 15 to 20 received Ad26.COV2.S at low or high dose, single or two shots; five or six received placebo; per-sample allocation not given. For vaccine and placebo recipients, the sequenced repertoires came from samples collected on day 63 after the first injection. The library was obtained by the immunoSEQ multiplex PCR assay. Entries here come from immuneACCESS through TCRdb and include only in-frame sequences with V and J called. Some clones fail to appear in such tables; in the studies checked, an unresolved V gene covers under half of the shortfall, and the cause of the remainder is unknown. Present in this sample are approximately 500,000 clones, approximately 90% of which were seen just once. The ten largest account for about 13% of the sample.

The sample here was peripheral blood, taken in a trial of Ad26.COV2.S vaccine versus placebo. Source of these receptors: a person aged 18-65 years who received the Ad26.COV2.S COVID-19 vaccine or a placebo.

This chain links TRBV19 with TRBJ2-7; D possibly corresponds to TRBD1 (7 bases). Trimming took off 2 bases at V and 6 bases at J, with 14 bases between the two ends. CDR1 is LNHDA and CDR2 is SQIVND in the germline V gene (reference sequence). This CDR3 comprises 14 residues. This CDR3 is CASSIRGQRVEQYF. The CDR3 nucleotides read TGTGCCAGTAGTATAAGGGGACAGCGGGTCGAGCAGTACTTC.

CDR3 protein: CASSLEAGELFF. Written as DNA, the CDR3 is TGTGCCAGCAGCTTAGAGGCCGGGGAGCTGTTTTTT. The J gene is TRBJ2-2, the V gene TRBV7-2; D gene unclear. From germline, CDR1 is SGHTA and CDR2 FQGNSA. CDR3 length: 12 amino acids. V was shortened by 1 base and J by 6 bases, with 3 bases between the two germline ends.

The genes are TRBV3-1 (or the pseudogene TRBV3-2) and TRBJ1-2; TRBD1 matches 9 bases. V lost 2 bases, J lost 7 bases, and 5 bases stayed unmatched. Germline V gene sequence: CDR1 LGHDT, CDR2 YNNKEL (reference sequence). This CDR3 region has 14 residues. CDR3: CASSQRTGESGYTF. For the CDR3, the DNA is TGTGCCAGCAGCCAAAGGACAGGGGAGAGTGGCTACACCTTC.

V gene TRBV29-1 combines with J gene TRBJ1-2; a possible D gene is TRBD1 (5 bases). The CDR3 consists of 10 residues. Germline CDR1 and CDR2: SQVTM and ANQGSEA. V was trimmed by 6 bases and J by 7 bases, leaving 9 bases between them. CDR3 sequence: CSVADTGYTF. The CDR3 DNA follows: TGCAGCGTCGCGGACACTGGCTACACCTTC.

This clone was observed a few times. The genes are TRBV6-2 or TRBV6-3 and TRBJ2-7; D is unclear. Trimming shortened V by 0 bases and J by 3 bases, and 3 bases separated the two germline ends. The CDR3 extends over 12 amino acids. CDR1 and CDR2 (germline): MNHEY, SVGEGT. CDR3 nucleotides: TGTGCCAGCAGTTACTCGATCTACGAGCAGTACTTC. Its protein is CASSYSIYEQYF.

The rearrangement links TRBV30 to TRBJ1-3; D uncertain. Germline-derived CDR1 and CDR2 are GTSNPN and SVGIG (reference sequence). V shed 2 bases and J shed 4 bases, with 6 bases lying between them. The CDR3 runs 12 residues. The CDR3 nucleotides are TGTGCCTGGAGTCCACAGGGAAACACCATATATTTT. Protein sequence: CAWSPQGNTIYF.

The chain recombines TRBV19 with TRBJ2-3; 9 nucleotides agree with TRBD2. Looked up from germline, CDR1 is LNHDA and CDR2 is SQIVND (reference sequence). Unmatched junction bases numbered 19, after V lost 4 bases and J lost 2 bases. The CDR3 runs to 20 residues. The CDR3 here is CASSTHLQREAPSPTDTQYF. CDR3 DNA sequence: TGTGCCAGTAGTACCCATTTACAGCGGGAGGCCCCAAGCCCCACAGATACGCAGTATTTT.

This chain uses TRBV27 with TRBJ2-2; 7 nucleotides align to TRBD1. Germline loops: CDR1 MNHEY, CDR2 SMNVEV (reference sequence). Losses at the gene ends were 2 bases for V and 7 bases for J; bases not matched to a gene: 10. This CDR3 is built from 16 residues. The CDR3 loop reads CASSLERGGYIGELFF. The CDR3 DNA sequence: TGTGCCAGCAGTTTAGAGCGAGGGGGCTACATCGGGGAGCTGTTTTTT.

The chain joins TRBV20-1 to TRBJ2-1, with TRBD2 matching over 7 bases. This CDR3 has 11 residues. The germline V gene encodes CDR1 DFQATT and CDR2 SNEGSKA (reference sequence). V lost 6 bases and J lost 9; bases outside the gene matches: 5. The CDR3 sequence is CSAPGGGEQFF. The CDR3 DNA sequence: TGCAGTGCCCCGGGGGGAGGTGAGCAGTTCTTC.

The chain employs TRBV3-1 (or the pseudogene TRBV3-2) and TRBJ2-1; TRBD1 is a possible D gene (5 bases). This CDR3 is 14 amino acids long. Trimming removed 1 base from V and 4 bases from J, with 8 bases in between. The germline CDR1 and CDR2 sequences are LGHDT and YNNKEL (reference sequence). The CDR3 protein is CASSQAREYNEQFF. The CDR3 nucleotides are TGTGCCAGCAGCCAAGCCAGGGAATACAATGAGCAGTTCTTC.

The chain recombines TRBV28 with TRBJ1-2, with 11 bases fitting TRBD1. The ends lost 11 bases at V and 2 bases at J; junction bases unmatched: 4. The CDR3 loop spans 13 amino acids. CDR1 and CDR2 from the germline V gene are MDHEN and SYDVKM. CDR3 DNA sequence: TGTGCCGTTCGGGACAGGGGGAACTATGGCTACACCTTC. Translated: CAVRDRGNYGYTF.

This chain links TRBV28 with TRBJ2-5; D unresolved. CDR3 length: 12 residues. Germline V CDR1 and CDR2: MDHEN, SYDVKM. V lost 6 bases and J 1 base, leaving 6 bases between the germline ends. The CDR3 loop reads CASRDIQETQYF. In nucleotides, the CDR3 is TGTGCCAGCAGGGATATCCAAGAGACCCAGTACTTC.

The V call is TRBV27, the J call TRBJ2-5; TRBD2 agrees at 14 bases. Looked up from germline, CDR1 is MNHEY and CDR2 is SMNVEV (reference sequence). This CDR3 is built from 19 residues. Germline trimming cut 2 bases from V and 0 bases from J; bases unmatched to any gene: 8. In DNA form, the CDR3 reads TGTGCCAGCAGTTTACGCCGGACTAGCGGGAGGTTGTACCAAGAGACCCAGTACTTC. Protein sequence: CASSLRRTSGRLYQETQYF.

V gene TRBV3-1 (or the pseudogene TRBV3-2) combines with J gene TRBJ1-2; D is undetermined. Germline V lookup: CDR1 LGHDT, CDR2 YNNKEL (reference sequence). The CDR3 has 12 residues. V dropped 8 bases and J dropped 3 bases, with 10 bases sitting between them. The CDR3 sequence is CASSEVDYGYTF. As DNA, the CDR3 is TGTGCCAGCTCCGAGGTCGACTATGGCTACACCTTC.

Here the CDR3 DNA reads TGTGCCAGCAGTTTGGAAAATACGCAGTATTTT. As protein: CASSLENTQYF. The chain couples TRBV12-3 or TRBV12-4 to TRBJ2-3; no clear D gene. The V and J ends lost 3 bases and 7 bases respectively, with 5 bases between them. There are 11 residues in the CDR3.

The CDR3 is CASSKLGANYGYTF. As DNA, the CDR3 is TGTGCCAGTAGTAAACTTGGAGCTAACTATGGCTACACCTTC. The genes are TRBV19 and TRBJ1-2; D gene ambiguous. Trimming removed 4 bases from V and 0 bases from J, with 9 bases in between. The CDR3 sequence is 14 residues long. Germline V gives CDR1 LNHDA, CDR2 SQIVND (reference sequence). The whole variable domain, filled in from reference TRBV19 and TRBJ1-2, reads DGGITQSPKYLFRKEGQNVTLSCEQNLNHDAMYWYRQDPGQGLRLIYYSQIVNDFQKGDIAEGYSVSREKKESFPLTVTSAQKNPTAFYLCASSKLGANYGYTFGSGTRLTVV.

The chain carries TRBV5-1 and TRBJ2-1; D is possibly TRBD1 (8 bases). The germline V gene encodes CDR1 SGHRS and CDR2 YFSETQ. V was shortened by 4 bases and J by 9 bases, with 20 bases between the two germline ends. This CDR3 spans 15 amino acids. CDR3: CASSDRGLPGGEQFF. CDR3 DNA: TGCGCCAGCAGCGACAGGGGACTACCCGGGGGTGAGCAGTTCTTC.

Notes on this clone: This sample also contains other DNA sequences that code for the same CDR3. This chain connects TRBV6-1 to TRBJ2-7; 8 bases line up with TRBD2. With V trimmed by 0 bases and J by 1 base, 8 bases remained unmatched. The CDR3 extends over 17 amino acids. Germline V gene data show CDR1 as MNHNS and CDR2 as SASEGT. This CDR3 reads CASSEALGSGTSYEQYF. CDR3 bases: TGTGCCAGCAGTGAAGCGCTCGGTAGCGGGACGTCCTACGAGCAGTACTTC.

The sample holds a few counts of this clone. The CDR3 region is CASSVKDRANYGYTF. The CDR3 DNA is TGTGCCAGCAGCGTAAAGGACCGAGCTAACTATGGCTACACCTTC. The rearrangement links TRBV9 to TRBJ1-2; D uncertain. The germline V gene has CDR1 SGDLS and CDR2 YYNGEE. This CDR3 is 15 amino acids long. The V end lost 1 base, the J end lost 0 bases, and 10 bases lay between the germline ends.

The CDR3 region is CASSLVVTGVGETQYF. In DNA form, the CDR3 reads TGTGCCAGCAGCTTGGTGGTTACGGGAGTGGGTGAGACCCAGTACTTC. V and J are TRBV7-8 and TRBJ2-5, with a weak D call TRBD2 (6 bases). The CDR3 length is 16 residues. Trimming took off 3 bases at V and 5 bases at J, with 19 bases between the two ends. Germline CDR1 reads SGHVS; CDR2 reads FQNEAQ.

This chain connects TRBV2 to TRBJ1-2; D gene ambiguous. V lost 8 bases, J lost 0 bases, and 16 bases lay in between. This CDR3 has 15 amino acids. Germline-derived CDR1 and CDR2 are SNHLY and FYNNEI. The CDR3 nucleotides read TGTGCCAGCTGGTCTCCGGGTCAAGCTAACTATGGCTACACCTTC. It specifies CASWSPGQANYGYTF.

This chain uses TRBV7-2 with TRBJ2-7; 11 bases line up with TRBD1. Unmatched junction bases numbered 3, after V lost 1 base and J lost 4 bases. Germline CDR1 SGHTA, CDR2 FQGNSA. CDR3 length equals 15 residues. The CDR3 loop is CASSLGDRGWYEQYF. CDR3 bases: TGTGCCAGCAGCTTAGGGGACAGGGGGTGGTACGAGCAGTACTTC. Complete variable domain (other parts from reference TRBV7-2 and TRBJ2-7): GAGVSQSPSNKVTEKGKDVELRCDPISGHTALYWYRQSLGQGLEFLIYFQGNSAPDKSGLPSDRFSAERTGGSVSTLTIQRTQQEDSAVYLCASSLGDRGWYEQYFGPGTRLTVT.

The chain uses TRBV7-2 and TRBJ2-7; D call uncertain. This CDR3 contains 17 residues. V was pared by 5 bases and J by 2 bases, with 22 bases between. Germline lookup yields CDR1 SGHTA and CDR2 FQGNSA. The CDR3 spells CASSLQVSPVFTYEQYF. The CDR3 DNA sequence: TGTGCCAGCAGCCTCCAGGTCAGTCCCGTCTTTACCTACGAGCAGTACTTC.

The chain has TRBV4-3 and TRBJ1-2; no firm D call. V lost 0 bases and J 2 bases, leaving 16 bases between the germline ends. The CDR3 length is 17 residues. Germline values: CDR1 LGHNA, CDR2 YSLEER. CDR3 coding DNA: TGCGCCAGCAGCCAAGAGACTACCGGGTTCTCAAACTATGGCTACACCTTC. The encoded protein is CASSQETTGFSNYGYTF.

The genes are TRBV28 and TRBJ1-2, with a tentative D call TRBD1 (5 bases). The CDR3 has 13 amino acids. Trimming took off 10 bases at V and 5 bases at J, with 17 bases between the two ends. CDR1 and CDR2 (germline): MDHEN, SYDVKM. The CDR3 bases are TGTGCCACTTCCCTCCTGGGGGGATATGGCTACACCTTC. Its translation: CATSLLGGYGYTF.

In nucleotides, the CDR3 is TGTGCCAGCAGCGTAGCTACGGGACTGAACACTGAAGCTTTCTTT. Translated, it gives CASSVATGLNTEAFF. The chain carries TRBV9 and TRBJ1-1, with a possible D match to TRBD1 (5 bases). Trimming cost V 0 bases and J 0 bases, with 9 bases left between them. The CDR3 loop spans 15 amino acids. The germline V gene encodes CDR1 SGDLS and CDR2 YYNGEE.

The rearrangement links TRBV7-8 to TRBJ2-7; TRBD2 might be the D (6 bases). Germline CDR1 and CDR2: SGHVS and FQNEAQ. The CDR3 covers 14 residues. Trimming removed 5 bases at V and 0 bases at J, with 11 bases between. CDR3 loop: CASSGGTLSYEQYF. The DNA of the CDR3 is TGTGCCAGCAGCGGCGGGACTCTCTCCTACGAGCAGTACTTC.

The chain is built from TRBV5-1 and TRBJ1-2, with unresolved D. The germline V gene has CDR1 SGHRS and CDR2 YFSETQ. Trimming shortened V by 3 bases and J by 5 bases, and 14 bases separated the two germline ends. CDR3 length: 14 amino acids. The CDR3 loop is CASSSTDSGYGYTF. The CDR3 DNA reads TGCGCCAGCAGCTCTACGGACTCAGGATATGGCTACACCTTC.

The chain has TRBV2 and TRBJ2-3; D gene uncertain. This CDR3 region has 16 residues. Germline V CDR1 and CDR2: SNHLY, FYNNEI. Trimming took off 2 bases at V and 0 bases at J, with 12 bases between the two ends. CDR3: CASSERAVPSTDTQYF. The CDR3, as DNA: TGTGCCAGCAGTGAAAGGGCAGTCCCTAGCACAGATACGCAGTATTTT.

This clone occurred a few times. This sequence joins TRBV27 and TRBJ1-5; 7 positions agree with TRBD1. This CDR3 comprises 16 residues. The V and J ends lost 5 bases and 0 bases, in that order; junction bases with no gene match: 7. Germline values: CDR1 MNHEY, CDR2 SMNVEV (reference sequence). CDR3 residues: CASSPRTGGSNQPQHF. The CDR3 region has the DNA TGTGCCAGCAGTCCCCGGACAGGAGGTAGCAATCAGCCCCAGCATTTT.

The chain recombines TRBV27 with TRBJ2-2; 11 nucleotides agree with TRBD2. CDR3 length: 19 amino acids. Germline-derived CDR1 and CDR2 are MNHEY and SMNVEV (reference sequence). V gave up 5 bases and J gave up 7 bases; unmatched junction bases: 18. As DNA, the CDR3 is TGTGCCAGCAGTACCTTACCCCTCCTTAGCGGGAGGGCCAGCGGGGAGCTGTTTTTT. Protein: CASSTLPLLSGRASGELFF.

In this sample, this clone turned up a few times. The CDR3 is CASSPRRGTAGELFF. The CDR3 DNA reads as TGTGCCAGCAGCCCCCGGAGGGGAACGGCCGGGGAGCTGTTTTTT. The chain couples TRBV16 to TRBJ2-2; D might be TRBD2 (6 bases). This CDR3 is 15 amino acids long. Trimming removed 4 bases from V and 6 bases from J, with 15 bases in between. Germline lookup yields CDR1 KGHSY and CDR2 FQNENV.